The 8 T cell receptor beta chains presented below share a single source sample, sequenced in a study of early T cells in non-severe SARS-CoV-2 infection (dated by TCRdb to 2020 to 2023). Receptor amplification or capture employed 5' RACE. Sequencing was performed on a NextSeq 500. TCRdb took the public reads, trimmed them with fastp at Q25, ran MiXCR for clone calling and kept in-frame beta chains. One record per CDR3 amino acid sequence lists the most common genes and DNA. The sample records 75,000 to 100,000 distinct CDR3 sequences, 16% of which are singletons. The ten largest account for roughly 1.2% of the sample. The sequenced material came from whole blood. These TCRs come from an adult who was a healthcare worker with PCR-confirmed SARS-CoV-2 infection or an uninfected control (not recorded which).

This chain links TRBV7-2 with TRBJ2-7, with TRBD2 identical over 13 bases. V gave up 3 bases and J gave up 2 bases; unmatched junction bases: 7. Per the germline V gene, CDR1 is SGHTA and CDR2 is FQGNSA. This CDR3 contains 17 residues. The CDR3 region has the DNA TGTGCCAGCAGCTTCGGACTAGCGGGAGCCCCAGCCTACGAGCAGTACTTC. Translation gives CASSFGLAGAPAYEQYF.

This clonotype was detected only a few times. This chain links TRBV29-1 with TRBJ1-6; TRBD1 matches 7 bases. Germline trimming cut 6 bases from V and 10 bases from J; bases unmatched to any gene: 9. CDR3 length: 13 amino acids. The germline CDR1 and CDR2 sequences are SQVTM and ANQGSEA. The CDR3, as DNA: TGCAGCGTCGAGACAGGGCCGGAATCACCCCTCCACTTT. Its translation is CSVETGPESPLHF.

The rearrangement uses TRBV7-6 and TRBJ2-3; 8 bases map to TRBD1. Germline values: CDR1 SGHVS, CDR2 FNYEAQ. This CDR3 spans 16 amino acids. Trimming removed 1 base from V and 4 bases from J; junction bases left unmatched: 7. This CDR3 reads CASSLDATGVSDTQYF. In nucleotides, the CDR3 is TGTGCCAGCAGCTTAGACGCGACAGGGGTGTCAGATACGCAGTATTTT.

This clonotype came up a few times. The genes are TRBV29-1 and TRBJ1-4; perhaps TRBD1 as D (5 bases). CDR3 length: 13 residues. V shed 6 bases and J shed 11 bases, with 19 bases lying between them. Germline-derived CDR1 and CDR2 are SQVTM and ANQGSEA. Here the CDR3 reads CSVTTDGAGKLFF. DNA of the CDR3: TGCAGCGTGACGACCGACGGTGCAGGGAAACTGTTTTTT.

This clonotype was found a few times. The rearrangement links TRBV18 to TRBJ2-3; 12 bases line up with TRBD2. Unmatched junction bases numbered 2, after V lost 5 bases and J lost 2 bases. The CDR3 totals 15 residues. Germline-derived CDR1 and CDR2 are KGHSH and LQKENI. The CDR3 DNA reads TGTGCCAGCTCAGGACTAGCGGGATCCACAGATACGCAGTATTTT. Translating gives CASSGLAGSTDTQYF.

Only a few counts were recorded for this clonotype. The chain combines TRBV28 with TRBJ1-2; the D gene is possibly TRBD1 (6 bases). Trimming shortened V by 5 bases and J by 0 bases, and 16 bases separated the two germline ends. Germline V gene data show CDR1 as MDHEN and CDR2 as SYDVKM. The CDR3 extends over 16 amino acids. The CDR3, as DNA: TGTGCCAGCAGTATTACAGGGAGTAGGGCTAACTATGGCTACACCTTC. Its protein is CASSITGSRANYGYTF.

This clonotype was seen only a few times. The gene calls are TRBV7-6 and TRBJ2-5; the D gene is possibly TRBD2 (5 bases). This CDR3 is 14 amino acids long. Looked up from germline, CDR1 is SGHVS and CDR2 is FNYEAQ. V shed 1 base and J shed 1 base, with 7 bases lying between them. The CDR3 sequence: CASSLGGSQETQYF. The CDR3 DNA follows: TGTGCCAGCAGCTTAGGAGGGTCCCAAGAGACCCAGTACTTC.

J is TRBJ2-6 and V is TRBV12-3 or TRBV12-4, with 9 bases that match TRBD1. V trimming: 3 bases; J trimming: 4 bases; junction bases outside the gene matches: 10. This CDR3 has 18 residues. CDR3 amino acids: CASSFWGQGRPGANVLTF. The CDR3 DNA reads TGTGCCAGCAGTTTTTGGGGACAGGGTCGTCCGGGGGCCAACGTCCTGACTTTC.